The 22 T cell receptor beta chains in this list originate from one sample, sequenced in a study of OX40 agonist ivuxolimab in advanced cancers. This table comes from immunoSEQ multiplex PCR, and its TCRdb copy is limited to in-frame clones, with some not included. The profile shows more than 50,000 clones, roughly 88% of them singletons. The specimen was CD4+ or CD8+ T cells sorted from blood, collected in a trial of the OX40 agonist ivuxolimab. The receptor source for this set is an adult with an advanced solid tumor such as melanoma, head and neck, liver or kidney cancer.

This chain links TRBV28 with TRBJ1-5; TRBD1 is a possible D gene (5 bases). Germline assignment: CDR1 MDHEN and CDR2 SYDVKM. V dropped 6 bases and J dropped 1 base, with 7 bases sitting between them. This CDR3 is 13 amino acids long. CDR3 amino acids: CASSRDSNQPQHF. CDR3 nucleotide sequence: TGTGCCAGCAGCCGGGACAGCAATCAGCCCCAGCATTTT.

This sequence joins TRBV29-1 and TRBJ1-2, with D possibly matching TRBD1 (5 bases). The CDR3 covers 11 residues. V dropped 7 bases and J dropped 3 bases, with 9 bases sitting between them. Germline CDR1 SQVTM, CDR2 ANQGSEA. CDR3 protein: CSAGGDYGYTF. CDR3 bases: TGCAGCGCTGGGGGGGACTATGGCTACACCTTC.

The chain recombines TRBV9 with TRBJ2-7; 8 bases map to TRBD2. Germline V gene sequence: CDR1 SGDLS, CDR2 YYNGEE. The CDR3 sequence is 15 residues long. J gave up 3 bases and V 0 bases, and 5 bases lay outside the gene matches. CDR3 nucleotide sequence: TGTGCCAGCAGCGTAGCGGGGGGGCGAGTCTACGAGCAGTACTTC. It yields the protein CASSVAGGRVYEQYF.

The chain carries TRBV7-9 and TRBJ2-7, with D possibly TRBD2 on 5 matching bases. The CDR3 runs 11 residues. Germline values: CDR1 SEHNR, CDR2 FQNEAQ (reference sequence). Trimming took off 4 bases at V and 6 bases at J, with 7 bases between the two ends. CDR3 nucleotide sequence: TGTGCCAGCAGCTCAGCGGTCGAGCAGTACTTC. It codes for CASSSAVEQYF.

The chain carries TRBV5-6 and TRBJ1-4; D uncertain. Trimming removed 3 bases at V and 2 bases at J, with 5 bases between. This CDR3 region has 13 residues. Germline loops: CDR1 SGHDT, CDR2 YYEEEE. CDR3 in DNA: TGTGCCAGCAGCTACACCACTAATGAAAAACTGTTTTTT. It encodes CASSYTTNEKLFF.

The chain joins TRBV25-1 to TRBJ2-1, with D perhaps TRBD1 or TRBD2 (5 bases each). The germline V gene encodes CDR1 MGHDK and CDR2 SYGVNS. Trimming cost V 6 bases and J 2 bases, with 14 bases left between them. The CDR3 extends over 15 amino acids. CDR3 DNA sequence: TGTGCCAGCAGCCGGGGATTGGGACCCTACAATGAGCAGTTCTTC. The encoded protein is CASSRGLGPYNEQFF.

This chain joins TRBV10-3 and TRBJ2-3, with D possibly TRBD1 on 5 matching bases. Germline V gene lookup returns CDR1 ENHRY and CDR2 SYGVKD. V lost 2 bases and J lost 2, with 14 bases in between. This CDR3 is built from 16 residues. The CDR3 loop reads CAISERQSLTTDTQYF. As DNA, the CDR3 is TGTGCCATCAGTGAGAGACAGTCACTTACCACAGATACGCAGTATTTT.

The rearrangement uses TRBV9 and TRBJ2-2; D might be TRBD2 (6 bases). V was cut by 2 bases and J by 3 bases, with 11 bases left in between. CDR1 SGDLS and CDR2 YYNGEE come from the germline V gene. CDR3 length equals 15 residues. The CDR3 coding sequence is TGTGCCAGCAGCGTCGGAGGGAAGGACACCGGGGAGCTGTTTTTT. Translated, it gives CASSVGGKDTGELFF. The full variable domain, completed using reference TRBV9 and TRBJ2-2, is DSGVTQTPKHLITATGQRVTLRCSPRSGDLSVYWYQQSLDQGLQFLIQYYNGEERAKGNILERFSAQQFPDLHSELNLSSLELGDSALYFCASSVGGKDTGELFFGEGSRLTVL.

The chain has TRBV9 and TRBJ1-1; 10 bases align to TRBD1. CDR1 and CDR2 from the germline V gene are SGDLS and YYNGEE. This CDR3 is 17 amino acids long. Trimming at V came to 3 bases and at J to 0 bases, leaving 8 bases not matched to a gene. The chain's CDR3 is CASSGRDRGKMNTEAFF. The CDR3 DNA reads TGTGCCAGCAGCGGACGGGACAGGGGAAAAATGAACACTGAAGCTTTCTTT.

This chain joins TRBV14 and TRBJ1-4; maybe TRBD1 (5 bases). The germline V gene encodes CDR1 SGHDN and CDR2 FVKESK. The V end lost 1 base, the J end lost 8 bases, and 17 bases lay between the germline ends. This CDR3 region has 16 residues. In DNA form, the CDR3 reads TGTGCCAGCAGCCAAGGGTTAAGATGGGGGAAGGAAAAACTGTTTTTT. This gives the protein CASSQGLRWGKEKLFF.

The genes are TRBV27 and TRBJ2-2, with D perhaps TRBD2 (5 bases). Trimming shortened V by 8 bases and J by 2 bases, and 21 bases separated the two germline ends. Germline values: CDR1 MNHEY, CDR2 SMNVEV (reference sequence). The CDR3 runs 17 residues. CDR3 bases: TGTGCCAGCCAAAAGGGCCGCCCAGCGGATAACACCGGGGAGCTGTTTTTT. Residues: CASQKGRPADNTGELFF.

The V and J genes are TRBV18 and TRBJ1-1; D ambiguous. CDR1 KGHSH and CDR2 LQKENI come from the germline V gene. The V and J ends lost 4 bases and 8 bases respectively, with 14 bases between them. This CDR3 has 13 amino acids. CDR3 in amino acids: CASSQLPDREAFF. CDR3 nucleotide sequence: TGTGCCAGCTCACAGCTCCCGGATCGAGAAGCTTTCTTT.

The chain carries TRBV7-2 and TRBJ2-3, with 10 bases aligning to TRBD2. V shed 2 bases and J 7 bases; nucleotides not matched to a gene: 6. The length of the CDR3 is 15 residues. CDR1 is SGHTA and CDR2 is FQGNSA in the germline V gene. CDR3 nucleotide sequence: TGTGCCAGCAGCTTATTAGCGGGGGGCCGGAATACGCAGTATTTT. Amino acid sequence: CASSLLAGGRNTQYF.

This chain joins TRBV12-5 and TRBJ1-2; TRBD1 agrees at 7 bases. There are 14 residues in the CDR3. With V trimmed by 1 base and J by 6 bases, 5 bases remained unmatched. Per germline, CDR1 LGHNT and CDR2 FRNRAP. CDR3 nucleotide sequence: TGTGCTAGTGGTTTGGACAGGGGATGGGATGGCTACACCTTC. Protein product: CASGLDRGWDGYTF.

The rearrangement joins TRBV4-2 to TRBJ2-6; D is undetermined. This CDR3 region has 17 residues. Deletions cut 3 bases from V and 0 bases from J, with 12 bases between. The germline gives CDR1 LGHNA, CDR2 YNFKEQ. DNA of the CDR3: TGTGCCAGCAGCCAGGAACCCGCGATCTCTGGGGCCAACGTCCTGACTTTC. Translating gives CASSQEPAISGANVLTF.

The chain carries TRBV2 and TRBJ2-6; D is uncertain. V lost 6 bases, J lost 1 base, and 7 bases lay in between. Germline V CDR1 and CDR2: SNHLY, FYNNEI. CDR3 length: 14 amino acids. CDR3 protein: CASRKQSGANVLTF. CDR3 sequence (DNA): TGTGCCAGCAGGAAGCAATCTGGGGCCAACGTCCTGACTTTC.

The V call is TRBV5-1, the J call TRBJ2-5, with D perhaps matching TRBD2 (6 bases). CDR3 size: 13 residues. V dropped 0 bases and J dropped 5 bases, with 8 bases sitting between them. Germline V CDR1 and CDR2: SGHRS, YFSETQ. The CDR3 sequence: CASSLGGLETQYF. In DNA form, the CDR3 reads TGCGCCAGCAGCTTGGGGGGACTCGAGACCCAGTACTTC. Looking up the rest from reference TRBV5-1 and TRBJ2-5 gives the full variable domain: KAGVTQTPRYLIKTRGQQVTLSCSPISGHRSVSWYQQTPGQGLQFLFEYFSETQRNKGNFPGRFSGRQFSNSRSEMNVSTLELGDSALYLCASSLGGLETQYFGPGTRLLVL.

The chain joins TRBV6-5 to TRBJ1-2; D gene unclear. V lost 2 bases and J lost 4, with 11 bases in between. Germline V gives CDR1 MNHEY, CDR2 SVGAGI. This CDR3 has 14 amino acids. In nucleotides, the CDR3 is TGTGCCAGCAGTTACGCCGGGATTAGCTATGGCTACACCTTC. It codes for CASSYAGISYGYTF.

This sequence joins TRBV6-1 and TRBJ2-5; D possibly uses TRBD1 or TRBD2 (6 bases each). Germline CDR1 MNHNS, CDR2 SASEGT. This CDR3 spans 15 amino acids. V lost 6 bases and J lost 5, with 19 bases in between. CDR3 region: CASRQVPPGAETQYF. CDR3 DNA: TGTGCCAGCAGACAGGTACCCCCGGGGGCGGAGACCCAGTACTTC.

This chain joins TRBV27 and TRBJ2-3, with D hard to call. Trimming removed 6 bases at V and 3 bases at J, with 10 bases between. In germline, CDR1 is MNHEY, CDR2 SMNVEV (reference sequence). This CDR3 contains 13 residues. The CDR3 DNA is TGTGCCAGCAGAATGGTAGATACAGATACGCAGTATTTT. Amino acids: CASRMVDTDTQYF.

This clone has a handful of counts. The CDR3 nucleotides are TGCAGCGTCCGGACAGGGCTTGGCTACACCTTC. Protein: CSVRTGLGYTF. This sequence joins TRBV29-1 and TRBJ1-2; 8 nucleotides align to TRBD1. CDR3 length: 11 amino acids. V gave up 6 bases and J gave up 7 bases; unmatched junction bases: 4. The germline V gene has CDR1 SQVTM and CDR2 ANQGSEA.

This rearrangement joins TRBV9 to TRBJ1-5; 7 positions match TRBD1. The CDR3 consists of 15 residues. After removal of 3 bases from V and 4 bases from J, the junction contained 7 bases not matched to a gene. CDR1 is SGDLS, CDR2 YYNGEE, per germline. In DNA, the CDR3 is TGTGCCAGCAGCGCCCTCGGGACAGTAAATCAGCCCCAGCATTTT. It translates to CASSALGTVNQPQHF. Full variable domain (missing parts from reference TRBV9 and TRBJ1-5): DSGVTQTPKHLITATGQRVTLRCSPRSGDLSVYWYQQSLDQGLQFLIQYYNGEERAKGNILERFSAQQFPDLHSELNLSSLELGDSALYFCASSALGTVNQPQHFGDGTRLSIL.